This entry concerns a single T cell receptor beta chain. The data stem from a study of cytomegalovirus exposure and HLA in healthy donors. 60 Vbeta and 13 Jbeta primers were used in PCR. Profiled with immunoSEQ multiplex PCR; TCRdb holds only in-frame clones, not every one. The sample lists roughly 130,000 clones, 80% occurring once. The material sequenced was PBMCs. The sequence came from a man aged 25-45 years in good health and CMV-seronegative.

The CDR3 coding sequence is TGTGCCAGCAGCTTGGGGCAGGGAGGCACCGGGGAGCTGTTTTTT. Amino acids: CASSLGQGGTGELFF. The chain has TRBV5-4 and TRBJ2-2; the D gene is possibly TRBD2 (6 bases). This CDR3 has 15 residues. From germline, CDR1 is SGHNT and CDR2 YYREEE (reference sequence). V dropped 0 bases and J dropped 4 bases, with 10 bases sitting between them.